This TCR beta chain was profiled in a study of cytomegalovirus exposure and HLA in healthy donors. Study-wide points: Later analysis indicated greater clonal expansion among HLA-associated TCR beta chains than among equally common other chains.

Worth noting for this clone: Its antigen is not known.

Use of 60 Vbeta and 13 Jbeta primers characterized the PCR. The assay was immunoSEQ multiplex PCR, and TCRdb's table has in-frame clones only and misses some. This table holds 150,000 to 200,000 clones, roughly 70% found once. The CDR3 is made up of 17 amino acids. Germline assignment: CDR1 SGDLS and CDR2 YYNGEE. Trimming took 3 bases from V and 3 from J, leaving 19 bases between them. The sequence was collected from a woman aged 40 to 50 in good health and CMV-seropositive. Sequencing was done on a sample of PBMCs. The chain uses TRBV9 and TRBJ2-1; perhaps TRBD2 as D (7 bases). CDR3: CASSAQSGRGHYNEQFF. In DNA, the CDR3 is TGTGCCAGCAGCGCCCAGTCCGGGCGGGGGCACTACAATGAGCAGTTCTTC. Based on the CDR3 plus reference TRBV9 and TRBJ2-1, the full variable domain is DSGVTQTPKHLITATGQRVTLRCSPRSGDLSVYWYQQSLDQGLQFLIQYYNGEERAKGNILERFSAQQFPDLHSELNLSSLELGDSALYFCASSAQSGRGHYNEQFFGPGTRLTVL.